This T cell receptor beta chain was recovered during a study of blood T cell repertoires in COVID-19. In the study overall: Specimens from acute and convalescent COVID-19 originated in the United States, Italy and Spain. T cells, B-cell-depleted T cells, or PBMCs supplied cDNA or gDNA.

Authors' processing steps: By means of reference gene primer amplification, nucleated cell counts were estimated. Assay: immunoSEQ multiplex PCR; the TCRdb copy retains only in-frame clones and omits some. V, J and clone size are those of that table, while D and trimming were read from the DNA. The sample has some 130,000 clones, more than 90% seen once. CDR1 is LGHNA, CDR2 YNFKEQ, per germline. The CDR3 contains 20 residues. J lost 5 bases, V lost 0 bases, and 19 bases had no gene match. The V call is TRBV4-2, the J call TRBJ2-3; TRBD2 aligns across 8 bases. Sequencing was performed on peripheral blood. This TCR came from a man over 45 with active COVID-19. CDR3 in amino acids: CASSQDLNALGGGLQDTQYF. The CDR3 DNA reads TGTGCCAGCAGCCAAGATCTAAACGCCCTCGGGGGGGGCCTCCAAGATACGCAGTATTTT.